The clone carrying this T cell receptor beta chain was detected a few times. What it recognizes is unknown. This specimen comes from a study of identical twins. Healthy Caucasians supplied all donations. From the 5' RACE reads, TCRdb called clonotypes with MiXCR, one entry per CDR3 protein. Here the sample spans some 570,000 distinct CDR3 sequences, approximately 20% being singletons. Whole-study findings and limits: Twin-shared out-of-frame alpha sequences showed excess low generation probability. Zero-insertion analyses might be partly confounded by invariant T cells like MAIT and iNKT.

The CDR3 contains 15 residues. The V gene lost 7 bases and the J gene lost 4 bases, with 17 bases spanning the gap. The same data also contributed to another study, on yellow fever vaccine responses in identical twins.

The sample consisted of CD4+ T cells sorted from blood. The clonotype comes from a woman aged 18 to 35 in good health. The chain is built from TRBV12-3 or TRBV12-4 and TRBJ2-1; D may be TRBD1 (6 bases). The CDR3 sequence is CASIGTPKAYNEQFF. The DNA for the CDR3 is TGTGCCAGCATCGGGACACCCAAGGCATACAATGAGCAGTTCTTC.